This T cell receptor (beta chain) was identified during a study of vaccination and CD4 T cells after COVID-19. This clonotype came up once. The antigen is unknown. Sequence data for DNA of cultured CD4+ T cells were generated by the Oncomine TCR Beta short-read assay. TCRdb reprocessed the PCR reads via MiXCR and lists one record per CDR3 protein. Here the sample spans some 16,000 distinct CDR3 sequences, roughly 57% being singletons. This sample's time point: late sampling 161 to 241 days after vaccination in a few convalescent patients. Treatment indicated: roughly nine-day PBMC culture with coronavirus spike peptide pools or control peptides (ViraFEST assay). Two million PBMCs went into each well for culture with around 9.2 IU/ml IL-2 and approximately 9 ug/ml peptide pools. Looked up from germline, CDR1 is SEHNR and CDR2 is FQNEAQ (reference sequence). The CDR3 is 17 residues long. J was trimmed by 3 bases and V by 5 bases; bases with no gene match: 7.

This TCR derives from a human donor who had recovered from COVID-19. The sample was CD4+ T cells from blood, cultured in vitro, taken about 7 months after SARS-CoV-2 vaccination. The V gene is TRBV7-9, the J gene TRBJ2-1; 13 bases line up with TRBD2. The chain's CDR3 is CASSPGLAGEDYNEQFF. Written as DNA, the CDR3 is TGTGCCAGCAGCCCAGGACTAGCGGGAGAGGACTACAATGAGCAGTTCTTC.